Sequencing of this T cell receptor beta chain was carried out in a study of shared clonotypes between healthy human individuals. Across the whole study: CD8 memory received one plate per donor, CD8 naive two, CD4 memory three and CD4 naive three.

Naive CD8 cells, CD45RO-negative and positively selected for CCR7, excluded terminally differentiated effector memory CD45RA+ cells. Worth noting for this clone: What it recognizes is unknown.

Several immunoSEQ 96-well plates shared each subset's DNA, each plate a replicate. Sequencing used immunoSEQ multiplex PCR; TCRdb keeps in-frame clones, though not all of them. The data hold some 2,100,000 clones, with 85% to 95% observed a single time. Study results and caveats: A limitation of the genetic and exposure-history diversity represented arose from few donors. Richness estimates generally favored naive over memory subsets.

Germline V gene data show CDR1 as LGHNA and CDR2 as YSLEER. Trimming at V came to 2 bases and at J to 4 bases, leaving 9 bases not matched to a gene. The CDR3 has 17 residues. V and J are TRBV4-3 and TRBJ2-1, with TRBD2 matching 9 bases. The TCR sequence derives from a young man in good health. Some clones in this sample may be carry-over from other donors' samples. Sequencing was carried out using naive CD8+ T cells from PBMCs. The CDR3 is CASSQNRGSGRYNEQFF. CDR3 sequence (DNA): TGCGCCAGCAGCCAAAACCGGGGTAGCGGGAGATACAATGAGCAGTTCTTC.